Following are 6 T cell receptor beta chains from one sample sequenced in a study of post-analysis software for immune sequencing data. Regarding the study as a whole: Relative to controls, patients had a few TRBV segments at higher frequency, with TRBV5-6, TRBV5-1 and TRBV20-1 among these.

Included in the TCR beta cDNA libraries were unique molecular identifiers. TCRdb processed the PCR reads anew with MiXCR; each CDR3 protein has one entry. The data show fewer than 850,000 distinct CDR3 sequences, around 42% seen once. For these receptors, no antigen is known. The sequenced sample was blood. The receptors stem from a girl aged 10-17 years with multiple sclerosis.

This clonotype was seen at least ten times. The chain employs TRBV5-1 and TRBJ1-2; D call uncertain. CDR1 and CDR2 (germline): SGHRS, YFSETQ. Trimming cost V 0 bases and J 6 bases, with 15 bases left between them. The CDR3 loop spans 15 amino acids. Here the CDR3 reads CASSLVVDDSNGYTF. Written as DNA, the CDR3 is TGCGCCAGCAGCTTGGTTGTCGACGATTCCAATGGCTACACCTTC.

The V call is TRBV27, the J call TRBJ2-7; 12 positions agree with TRBD1. CDR1 is MNHEY and CDR2 is SMNVEV in the germline V gene (reference sequence). This CDR3 contains 13 residues. Germline trimming cut 8 bases from V and 5 bases from J; bases unmatched to any gene: 4. In DNA, the CDR3 is TGTGCCAGCTCGGGACAGGGGGCCCACGAGCAGTACTTC. As protein: CASSGQGAHEQYF.

The rearrangement links TRBV20-1 to TRBJ2-7, with D perhaps given as TRBD1 or TRBD2 (5 bases each). Germline loops: CDR1 DFQATT, CDR2 SNEGSKA (reference sequence). The CDR3 extends over 13 amino acids. The V end was cut by 1 base, the J end by 4 bases, with 11 bases between. The CDR3 here is CSARVRDGYEQYF. The DNA for the CDR3 is TGCAGTGCTAGAGTAAGGGACGGGTACGAGCAGTACTTC.

V usage is TRBV2 and J usage is TRBJ1-5, with D unresolved. The CDR3 covers 13 residues. Trimming removed 6 bases from V and 0 bases from J, with 6 bases in between. Germline V gene sequence: CDR1 SNHLY, CDR2 FYNNEI. In DNA form, the CDR3 reads TGTGCCAGCAGAGAATATAGCAATCAGCCCCAGCATTTT. Protein product: CASREYSNQPQHF.

The chain has TRBV4-2 and TRBJ2-3; 11 bases fit TRBD2. V gave up 0 bases and J gave up 0 bases; unmatched junction bases: 8. This CDR3 has 19 amino acids. Germline V CDR1 and CDR2: LGHNA, YNFKEQ. CDR3 residues: CASSQDGGTSGISTDTQYF. The CDR3 DNA follows: TGTGCCAGCAGCCAAGATGGGGGGACTAGCGGAATCAGCACAGATACGCAGTATTTT.

There are a few counts of this clonotype. V gene TRBV7-9 combines with J gene TRBJ2-7, with D perhaps TRBD1 (6 bases). The CDR3 is made up of 18 amino acids. The germline gives CDR1 SEHNR, CDR2 FQNEAQ (reference sequence). V was shortened by 6 bases and J by 2 bases, with 26 bases between the two germline ends. CDR3 sequence reads: CASSPRAEGGHRTYEQYF. CDR3 DNA: TGTGCCAGCAGTCCCCGGGCGGAAGGGGGACACCGAACCTACGAGCAGTACTTC.